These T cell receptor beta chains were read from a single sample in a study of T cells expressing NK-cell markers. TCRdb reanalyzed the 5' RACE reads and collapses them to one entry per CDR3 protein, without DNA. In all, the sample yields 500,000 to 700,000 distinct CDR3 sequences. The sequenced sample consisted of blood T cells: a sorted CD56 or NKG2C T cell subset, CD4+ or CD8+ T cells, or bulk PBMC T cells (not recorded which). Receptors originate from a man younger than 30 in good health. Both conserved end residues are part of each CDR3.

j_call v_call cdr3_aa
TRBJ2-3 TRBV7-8 CASSYTGTGGNTQYF
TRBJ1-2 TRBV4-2 CASSQDQQRGDGYTF
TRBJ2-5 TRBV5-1 CASSLGGSVRETQYF
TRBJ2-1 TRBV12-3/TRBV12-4 CASSLSAFRGNEQFF
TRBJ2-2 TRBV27 CASSPTVSNTGELFF
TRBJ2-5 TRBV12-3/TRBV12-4 CASSQSGYQETQYF
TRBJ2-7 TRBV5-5 CASSLEVGSSYEQYF
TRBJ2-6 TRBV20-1 CSARDGGANVLTF
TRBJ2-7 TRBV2 CASSEAIRGGRYEQYF
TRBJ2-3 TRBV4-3 CASSHQTGARGTDTQYF
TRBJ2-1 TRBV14 CASSPAQGIGNEQFF
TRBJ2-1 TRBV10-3 CAISDGSGGLYNEQFF
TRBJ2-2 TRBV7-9 CASSSRGTKIGELFF
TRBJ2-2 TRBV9 CASSHLSASGSTGELFF
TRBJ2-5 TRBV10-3 CAISVGQGEETQYF
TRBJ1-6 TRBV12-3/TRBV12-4 CASSLNGNRGSPLHF
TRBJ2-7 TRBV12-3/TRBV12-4 CASSLGDGWQYF
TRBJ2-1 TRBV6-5 CASSRSMERAYNEQFF
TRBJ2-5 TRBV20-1 CSCNRGGTGGETQYF
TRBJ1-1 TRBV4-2 CASSQPTGMNTEAFF
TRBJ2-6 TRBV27 CASRSLSRGYSGANVLTF
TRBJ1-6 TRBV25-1 CASRSHSDNSPLHF
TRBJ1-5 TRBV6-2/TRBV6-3 CASSYSPGQESFYSNQPQHF
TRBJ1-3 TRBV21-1 CASSKEQALGNTIYF
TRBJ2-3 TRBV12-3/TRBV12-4 CASRRDPSTDTQYF
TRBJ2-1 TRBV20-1 CSARDMRGTKDEQFF
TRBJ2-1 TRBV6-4 CASKFAGGSSAYNEQFF
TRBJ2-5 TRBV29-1 CSVEVAVQETQYF
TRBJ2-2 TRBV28 CASSSPGGELFF
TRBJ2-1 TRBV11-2 CASSLGLEHDNEQFF
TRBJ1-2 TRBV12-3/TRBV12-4 CASSLIGVGYTF
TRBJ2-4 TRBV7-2 CASSFSRIENIQYF
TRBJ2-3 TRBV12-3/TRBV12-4 CASSPDRGLGTDTQYF
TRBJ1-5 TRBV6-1 CASSQTGPSNQPQHF
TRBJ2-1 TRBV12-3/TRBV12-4 CASTAGGSSYNEQFF
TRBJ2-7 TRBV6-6 CATRGRETYEQYF
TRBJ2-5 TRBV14 CASSQDIRETQYF
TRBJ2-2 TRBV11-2 CASSLFGGANTGELFF
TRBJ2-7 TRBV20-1 CSATDRGYEQYF